This entry describes one T cell receptor (beta chain). Its recognized antigen is unknown. No quality values exist for individual bases; no much larger clone is one base distant. This sample was taken from a study of vaccination effects on CD4 cells after COVID-19 (dated 2022 in TCRdb). Background on the whole study: After vaccination, three convalescent patients were sampled both early (day +14) and late (day +241, +227, +161 respectively). The Oncomine TCR Beta short-read assay on an Illumina iSeq 100 was used to sequence cultures from other donors in the study. Post-vaccine samples across the study were collected a median of 72 days after the second dose, with a range of 14 to 241. Altogether, 10 COVID-19 convalescent patients and a handful of SARS-CoV-2-naive healthy vaccine recipients made up the full study. In both COVID-19 convalescent patients and infection-naive vaccine recipients, the study compared SARS-CoV-2 spike-specific CD4+ TCR repertoires from before mRNA vaccination with those from after it.

Results the study describes overall, beyond this receptor: In convalescent patients, the post-vaccine spike-reactive repertoire was composed mainly of new vaccine-induced clones that were largely distinct from infection-induced clones. Only a small number of convalescent patients were included, and no early post-infection timepoints were available, which limited the study. Marked clonal contraction was observed in both infection-induced and vaccine-induced clones at late post-vaccination timepoints, consistent with waning T cell responses.

In the ViraFEST assay, PBMC were stimulated with viral peptide pools, and antigen-specific CD4+ T cell clonotypes were then identified by expansion using TCR sequencing. After more than 9 days of culture, CD4+ T cells were isolated with the EasySep CD4+ T cell isolation kit. Convalescent patients had PCR-confirmed SARS-CoV-2 infection between March and December 2020, before Alpha, Beta and Delta variants emerged in the United States. Participants received two doses of either the BNT162b2 or the mRNA-1273 mRNA SARS-CoV-2 vaccine. Each well held 1.5 million to 2.5 million PBMC cultured in IMDM containing approximately 5.2% human AB serum, roughly 9.9 IU/ml IL-2 and gentamicin, along with 8 to 10 ug/ml peptides. Half of the culture medium was replaced with fresh IL-2-containing medium on days 3 and 7. Unless noted otherwise, every peptide stimulation condition was cultured in triplicate wells. Using Ficoll-Paque Plus gradient centrifugation, PBMC were separated from whole blood and then either used fresh or cryopreserved at -140C. The spike proteins of SARS-CoV-2 and of the common cold coronaviruses HCoV-NL63, HCoV-OC43 and HCoV-229E were spanned by overlapping peptide pools. The QIAamp micro DNA kit was used to extract genomic DNA from the cultured CD4+ T cells.

Library method: the immunoSEQ multiplex PCR assay. TCR beta CDR3 sequencing was performed on DNA from the cultured, isolated CD4+ T cells. Per the source publication's procedure: The analysis removed non-productive TCR sequences, trimmed reads to the CDR3 region, and retained only CDR3s that were 7 or more amino acids long. The MANAFEST web app was used to identify antigen-specific clonotypes by comparing expansion in peptide wells with expansion in reference cultures. Positive clones required FDR<0.05 expansion versus reference and all other wells, odds ratio above 5, and frequency above 0.1% in two replicate wells. Clonotypes significantly expanded in SARS-CoV-2 spike wells and in at least one common cold coronavirus spike condition were defined as cross-reactive. CDR3 similarity was assessed by Levenshtein distance using the stringdist R package, and unrooted trees were constructed with ape in R 3.6.1. Imported from immuneACCESS, the table was reduced by TCRdb to in-frame sequences with V and J called. These copies leave out some clones; in studies compared against another copy, an unresolved V gene accounts for under half, and the cause of the remainder is not known. D and trimming were read from the DNA, whereas the V and J calls and clone size are those reported in that table. The sample yields 17,000 or so clones; 74% were counted once. Of the sample, around 20% falls within the top ten clones.

The receptor comes from a human donor who had a prior SARS-CoV-2 infection. Sequencing used CD4+ T cells from PBMCs cultured with SARS-CoV-2 spike peptides, obtained after COVID-19 vaccination. The cell subset or site label, read with the paper, signifies: SARS-CoV-2 spike overlapping peptide pool stimulation.

The bases are TGTGCCAGCAGCTCATACCGGGACCTCGGACCCCCGAACACCGGGGAGCTGTTTTTT. It encodes CASSSYRDLGPPNTGELFF. The receptor chain draws on TRBV13 and TRBJ2-2, with the D call perhaps TRBD1 or TRBD2, as 5 bases match in each case. A distance of 21 bases separates the germline ends of V and J, which lose 4 bases and 0 bases respectively. The CDR3 spans 19 residues, from the cysteine through the phenylalanine. Only the CDR3 region is kept as DNA, spanning 57 bases read in frame from base 1. According to the germline V gene (reference sequence), CDR1 reads PRHDT and CDR2 reads FYEKMQ.